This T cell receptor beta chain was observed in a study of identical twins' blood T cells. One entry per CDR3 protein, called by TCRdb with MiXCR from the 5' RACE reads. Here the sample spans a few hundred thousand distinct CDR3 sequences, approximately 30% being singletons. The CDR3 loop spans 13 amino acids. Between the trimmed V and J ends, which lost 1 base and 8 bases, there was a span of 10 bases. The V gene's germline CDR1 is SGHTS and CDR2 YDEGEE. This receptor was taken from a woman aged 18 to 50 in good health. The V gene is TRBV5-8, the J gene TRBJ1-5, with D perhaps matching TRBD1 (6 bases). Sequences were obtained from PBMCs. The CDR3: CASSLPQGKPQHF. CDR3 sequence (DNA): TGTGCCAGCAGCTTGCCCCAGGGGAAGCCCCAGCATTTT.